This T cell receptor (beta chain) was sequenced for a study of shared clonotypes between healthy human individuals. Germline CDR1 and CDR2: SGHTA and FQGTGA. There are 13 residues in the CDR3. V was cut by 4 bases and J by 6 bases, with 13 bases left in between. The method was immunoSEQ multiplex PCR; TCRdb's version includes in-frame clones alone and lacks a portion of them. Among approximately 1,000,000 clones listed, around 77% were seen once. This clone was detected a few times. This chain links TRBV7-3 with TRBJ2-7; D may match TRBD1 or TRBD2 (5 bases each). Specimen: memory CD4+ T cells from PBMCs. Subset meaning: CD45RA-negative fraction. This TCR derives from a young man in good health. Some clones in this sample may be carry-over from other donors' samples. The CDR3 protein is CASSSGRGLEQYF. CDR3 nucleotides: TGTGCCAGCAGCTCCGGCCGGGGCCTCGAGCAGTACTTC.